What follows is one T cell receptor beta chain and its context. Methods used by the authors: Amplification with reference gene primers provided the estimates of nucleated cell counts. The protocol was immunoSEQ multiplex PCR, while the TCRdb copy is restricted to in-frame clones and leaves out a portion. The V and J calls and clone size were taken over from that table, and D and trimming were inferred from the DNA. The sample includes about 400,000 clones, approximately 84% of them seen just once. This specimen belongs to a study of blood T cell repertoires in COVID-19. In the study overall: There were acute and convalescent COVID-19 samples, and they came from the United States, Italy and Spain. Sample material is recorded as cDNA or gDNA derived from T cells, B-cell-depleted T cells, or PBMCs.

Germline CDR1 reads LNHDA; CDR2 reads SQIVND (reference sequence). V dropped 5 bases and J dropped 13; count of bases not matched to a gene: 10. CDR3 size: 14 residues. The TCR sequence derives from a young woman who had recovered from COVID-19. Sample: PBMCs or T cells enriched from blood (not recorded which). This chain links TRBV19 with TRBJ2-1; TRBD1 matches at 11 bases. CDR3 loop: CASSRDRGSGGQFF. CDR3 in DNA: TGTGCCAGTAGTCGGGACAGGGGGAGTGGGGGACAGTTCTTC.